This T cell receptor (beta chain) was documented in a study of shared clonotypes between healthy human individuals. The table came from immunoSEQ multiplex PCR; TCRdb's copy has only in-frame clones and leaves some out. The sample has under 850,000 clones; over 60% are singletons. Details on this clone: Other DNA sequences in the sample encode the same CDR3.

The clonotype comes from a woman aged 25 to 45 in good health. The sequenced sample consisted of memory CD4+ T cells sorted from blood. Subset reported: CD45RA-negative fraction.

In nucleotides, the CDR3 is TGCAGCGTGCGTGACGGCCAAGAGACCCAGTACTTC. Its translation is CSVRDGQETQYF. This chain links TRBV29-1 with TRBJ2-5; D unresolved. The CDR3 is made up of 12 amino acids. CDR1 and CDR2 from the germline V gene are SQVTM and ANQGSEA. Between the trimmed V and J ends, which lost 6 bases and 1 base, there was a span of 9 bases.